The source of this T cell receptor beta chain is a study of CD8+CD57+ T cells in acquired aplastic anemia. In the study overall: The sorted CD4+ and CD8+ cells yielded an average around 3.2 ug of DNA. CD4+ reads averaged roughly 10 million in healthy donors.

Study-wide results and caveats: The number of CD8+ CDR3 sequences shared by patients and controls was approximately 28.

CDR1 LNHDA and CDR2 SQIVND come from the germline V gene (reference sequence). The CDR3 runs to 12 residues. The V and J ends lost 10 bases and 4 bases, in that order; junction bases with no gene match: 6. Using genomic DNA as the template, TCR beta VDJ and CDR3 profiling was carried out. Via MiXCR, TCRdb re-called the reads, giving one row per CDR3 protein. The repertoire holds roughly 200,000 distinct CDR3 sequences, with over 60% as singletons. About this clonotype: Its antigen is currently unknown.

The sequence derives from a human donor in good health. Specimen: sorted CD4+, CD8+, or CD8+CD57+ T cells (not recorded which) from PBMCs. The V and J genes are TRBV19 and TRBJ2-7; 8 bases match TRBD1. This CDR3 reads CATGTGIYEQYF. Written as DNA, the CDR3 is TGTGCCACGGGGACAGGAATTTACGAGCAGTACTTC.